Reported below is one T cell receptor (beta chain). Its antigen is currently unknown. The CDR3 sequence is 15 residues long. V lost 4 bases to trimming and J lost 3 bases, with 17 bases between them. Germline V CDR1 and CDR2: SGHNT, YYREEE (reference sequence). These data come from a study of cytomegalovirus exposure and HLA in healthy donors. The method was immunoSEQ multiplex PCR; TCRdb's version includes in-frame clones alone and lacks a portion of them. Of approximately 54,000 clones in the sample, roughly 87% are singletons; the top ten hold roughly 8.4%. General study findings and limits: While the bulk of TCR sequences proved rare, some public TCRs turned up in many donors. Researchers counted around 170 TCR beta chains as cytomegalovirus-associated. In vitro, three CMV-associated chains proved specific for CMV antigens. Reportedly, diagnosis of cytomegalovirus status by the classifier showed high specificity and sensitivity.

The sequence derives from a woman between 18 and 29 years old in good health and CMV-seropositive. The specimen sequenced was PBMCs. The rearrangement joins TRBV5-4 to TRBJ2-7; perhaps TRBD2 as D (7 bases). This CDR3 reads CASSRDWGGFYEQYF. The DNA for the CDR3 is TGTGCCAGCAGCCGGGATTGGGGGGGCTTCTACGAGCAGTACTTC.